The sample holds many counts of the clone carrying this TCR beta chain. V lost 5 bases to trimming and J lost 2 bases; unmatched junction nucleotides: 6. Germline CDR1 reads DFQATT; CDR2 reads SNEGSKA (reference sequence). The length of the CDR3 is 14 residues. These data are taken from a study of T cells in Graves' hyperthyroidism and ophthalmopathy. It was RNA transcripts that yielded the amplified TCR beta CDR3 regions. An initial round of RT-PCR targeting the TCR CDR3 relied on the HTBI primer set. A single record per CDR3 protein comes from TCRdb applying MiXCR to the multiplex PCR reads. The sample has a few hundred thousand distinct CDR3 sequences, about 15% seen once. Subjects aged 18 to 65 presented with newly diagnosed hyperthyroidism of less than 2 months' duration.

The chain is built from TRBV20-1 and TRBJ2-3, with 8 bases that match TRBD2. The source is a woman in her 30s with Graves' hyperthyroidism. The sample consisted of blood. CDR3 bases: TGCAGTGCTGAATTGGGACTAGACACAGATACGCAGTATTTT. This codes for CSAELGLDTDTQYF.